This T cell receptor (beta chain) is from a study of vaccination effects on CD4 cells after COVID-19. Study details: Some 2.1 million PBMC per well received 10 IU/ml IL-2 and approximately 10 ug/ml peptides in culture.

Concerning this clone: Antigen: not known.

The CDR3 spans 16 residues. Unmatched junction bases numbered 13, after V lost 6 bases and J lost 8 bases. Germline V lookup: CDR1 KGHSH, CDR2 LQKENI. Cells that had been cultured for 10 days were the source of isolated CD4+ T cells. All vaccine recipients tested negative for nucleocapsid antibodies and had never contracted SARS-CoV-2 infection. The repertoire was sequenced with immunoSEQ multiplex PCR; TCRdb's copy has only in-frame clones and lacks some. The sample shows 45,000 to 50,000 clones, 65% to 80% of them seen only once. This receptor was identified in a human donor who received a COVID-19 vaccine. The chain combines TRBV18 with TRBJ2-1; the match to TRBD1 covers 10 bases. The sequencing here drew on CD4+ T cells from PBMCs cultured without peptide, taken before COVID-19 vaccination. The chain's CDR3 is CASSQTRDRGTDEQFF. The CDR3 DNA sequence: TGTGCCAGCTCGCAAACCAGGGACAGGGGAACAGATGAGCAGTTCTTC.